This TCR beta chain comes out of a study of T cells in Graves' hyperthyroidism and ophthalmopathy. The CDR3 runs to 13 residues. V gave up 0 bases and J gave up 8 bases, with 11 bases separating them. Germline V lookup: CDR1 DFQATT, CDR2 SNEGSKA (reference sequence). In its sample, this clonotype was seen a few times. The investigators amplified TCR beta CDR3 regions from RNA transcripts. The HTBI set primed first-round TCR CDR3 RT-PCR. TCRdb redid the calling of the multiplex PCR reads with MiXCR, one entry per CDR3 protein. This sample has about 420,000 distinct CDR3 sequences, with about 15% found just once.

The source material was blood. The chain is built from TRBV20-1 and TRBJ2-4; D gene unclear. The source of this sequence is a woman younger than 35 with Graves' hyperthyroidism. The CDR3 spells CSAREGSLDIQYF. CDR3 bases: TGCAGTGCTAGAGAGGGTAGCTTGGACATTCAGTACTTC.